This TCR beta chain stems from a study of CD8+ T cells in alopecia areata. Turning to the study itself: Using the percentage of affected scalp area, treated patients' severity was scored.

A remark on this clone: What it binds is not known.

Regarding treatment: oral pan-JAK inhibitor, 5-10 mg twice daily. cDNA serving as the sequencing template came from extracted, reverse transcribed RNA. The protocol was immunoSEQ multiplex PCR, while the TCRdb copy is restricted to in-frame clones and leaves out a portion. The sample consists of around 300,000 clones, about three fifths of them appearing once. Study conclusions and caveats: Relative to normal scalp, lesional scalp, especially alopecia totalis/universalis, showed higher clonality. Uncertainty about whether baseline CD8+ expansion is linked to response remains, with one nonresponder.

The specimen comprised CD4+ T cells sorted from blood, sampled around week 53, from a patient treated with tofacitinib. This sequence was found in a human donor with alopecia areata.

The CDR3 reads CASSHARDTEAFF. CDR3 nucleotide sequence: TGTGCCAGCAGCCACGCCCGGGACACTGAAGCTTTCTTT. This chain joins TRBV7-8 and TRBJ1-1; D gene uncertain. The CDR3 is 13 amino acids. Germline V CDR1 and CDR2: SGHVS, FQNEAQ. The V end lost 5 bases, the J end lost 3 bases, and 10 bases lay between the germline ends.